In this sample, the clone carrying this T cell receptor beta chain turned up a few times. The antigen is not known. TCRdb re-derived calls from the reads in MiXCR, one entry per CDR3 protein. The sample yields some 920,000 distinct CDR3 sequences, around 30% seen once. This entry comes from a study of T cell repertoires in cytomegalovirus infection. Background on the study: CMV infection plus the matching HLA type was flagged by public TCR beta signatures.

Germline CDR1 is DFQATT and CDR2 is SNEGSKA (reference sequence). The CDR3 loop spans 15 amino acids. Trimming stripped 0 bases from V and 4 bases from J, with 13 bases between. The sequenced sample was cultured CD8+ T cells from PBMCs, obtained from culture after CMV antigen stimulation. The receptor comes from a human donor in good health (CMV status not recorded). Some clones in this sample may be carry-over from other donors' samples. V and J are TRBV20-1 and TRBJ1-5; D is possibly TRBD1 (5 bases). This chain's CDR3 is CSARELAGQNQPQHF. The DNA of the CDR3 is TGCAGTGCTAGAGAATTGGCAGGGCAAAATCAGCCCCAGCATTTT.